This TCR beta chain was observed in a study of shared clonotypes between healthy human individuals. Study-wide points: A generally larger estimated richness was seen in naive subsets than in memory subsets. Represented diversity (both genetic and exposure-history) was limited by the small number of donors. Against clonotypes common to all four donors, non-shared ones had lower generation probabilities.

At the deep level, the assay was run. Data came from immunoSEQ multiplex PCR; TCRdb stores just in-frame clones and leaves some out. The table has more than 1.2 million clones, around 98.5% seen once. To note about this clone: What it binds is unknown.

The CDR3 runs 16 residues. The ends were cut back, 0 bases at V and 2 bases at J, with 13 bases in the middle. Germline loops: CDR1 GTSNPN, CDR2 SVGIG (reference sequence). This TCR derives from a man aged 30 to 45 in good health. The specimen sequenced was naive CD4+ T cells sorted from blood. Subset in this sample: CD45RA+ positively selected. The chain has TRBV30 and TRBJ2-2, with D perhaps being TRBD1 or TRBD2 (5 bases each). In nucleotides, the CDR3 is TGTGCCTGGAGTGTGATCGGGACGGTTAACACCGGGGAGCTGTTTTTT. Translated: CAWSVIGTVNTGELFF.